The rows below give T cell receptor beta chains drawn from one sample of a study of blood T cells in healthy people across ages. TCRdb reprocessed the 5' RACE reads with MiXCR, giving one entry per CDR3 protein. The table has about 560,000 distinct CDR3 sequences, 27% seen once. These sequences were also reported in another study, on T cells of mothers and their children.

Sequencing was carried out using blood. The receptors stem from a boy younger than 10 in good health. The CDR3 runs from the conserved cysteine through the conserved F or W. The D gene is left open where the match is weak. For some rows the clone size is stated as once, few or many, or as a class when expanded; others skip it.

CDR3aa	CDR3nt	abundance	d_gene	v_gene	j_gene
CSVEVRTGDVWAPYEQYF	TGCAGCGTTGAAGTCCGGACAGGGGATGTTTGGGCACCCTACGAGCAGTACTTC	-	TRBD1	TRBV29-1	TRBJ2-7
CASRAGLANTDTQYF	TGTGCCAGCAGGGCGGGACTAGCGAACACAGATACGCAGTATTTT	-	TRBD2	TRBV2	TRBJ2-3
CSASRGRNTEAFF	TGCAGTGCCTCGAGGGGTAGGAACACTGAAGCTTTCTTT	-	-	TRBV20-1	TRBJ1-1
CASSQVLRDALHF	TGCGCCAGCAGCCAGGTCTTGAGGGACGCCCTCCACTTT	few	-	TRBV4-1	TRBJ1-6
CASSFAGRSYEQYF	TGTGCCAGCAGCTTTGCGGGGCGCTCCTACGAGCAGTACTTC	-	-	TRBV5-4	TRBJ2-7
CASSLAGGHITGELFF	TGTGCCAGCAGCTTGGCCGGGGGACACATCACCGGGGAGCTGTTTTTT	few	-	TRBV5-6	TRBJ2-2
CATSDGTSGKETQYF	TGTGCCACCAGTGACGGAACTAGCGGGAAAGAGACCCAGTACTTC	-	TRBD2	TRBV24-1	TRBJ2-5
CSARYSENTGELFF	TGCAGTGCTAGGTATTCAGAGAACACCGGGGAGCTGTTTTTT	-	-	TRBV20-1	TRBJ2-2
CASSVGLGNIQYF	TGTGCCAGCAGCGTAGGTCTGGGAAACATTCAGTACTTC	few	-	TRBV9	TRBJ2-4
CASRGQGAGNEKLFF	TGTGCCAGCAGAGGACAGGGGGCCGGTAATGAAAAACTGTTTTTT	-	TRBD1	TRBV28	TRBJ1-4
CASSLRIAGGPADTQYF	TGTGCCAGCAGTTTAAGGATAGCGGGGGGGCCGGCAGATACGCAGTATTTT	few	TRBD2	TRBV12-3/TRBV12-4	TRBJ2-3
CASSLEIAGPTDTQYF	TGTGCCAGCAGCTTAGAAATAGCGGGCCCCACAGATACGCAGTATTTT	few	TRBD2	TRBV7-2	TRBJ2-3
CASSFEQGVETQYF	TGTGCCAGCAGCTTCGAACAGGGTGTAGAGACCCAGTACTTC	-	-	TRBV7-9	TRBJ2-5
CASGRSRNIQYF	TGTGCCAGCGGACGGAGTAGAAACATTCAGTACTTC	few	-	TRBV6-2/TRBV6-3	TRBJ2-4
CSAQRGTVLYSNQPQHF	TGCAGTGCCCAGCGGGGGACAGTCCTATATAGCAATCAGCCCCAGCATTTT	-	TRBD1	TRBV20-1	TRBJ1-5
CASRAQGAGGELFF	TGTGCCAGCAGGGCACAGGGGGCCGGCGGGGAGCTGTTTTTT	-	TRBD1	TRBV9	TRBJ2-2
CASMRFASYEQYF	TGTGCCAGCATGCGATTCGCCTCCTACGAGCAGTACTTC	few	-	TRBV27	TRBJ2-7
CASQRERGPETQYF	TGTGCCAGCCAGCGTGAGCGGGGACCCGAGACCCAGTACTTC	few	TRBD2	TRBV25-1	TRBJ2-5
CASSPSASATDTQYF	TGTGCCAGCTCACCATCGGCTAGCGCCACAGATACGCAGTATTTT	-	-	TRBV18	TRBJ2-3
CASSLGQTGTGELFF	TGTGCCAGCAGTTTAGGACAAACGGGGACCGGGGAGCTGTTTTTT	few	-	TRBV11-3	TRBJ2-2
CASSQGQSYNEQFF	TGCGCCAGCAGCCAAGGACAGTCCTACAATGAGCAGTTCTTC	once	-	TRBV4-1	TRBJ2-1
CAWSVWDRGPEKLFF	TGTGCCTGGAGTGTATGGGACAGGGGGCCTGAAAAACTGTTTTTT	-	TRBD1	TRBV30	TRBJ1-4
CASSLYSGNQPQHF	TGCGCCAGCAGCTTGTACTCAGGCAATCAGCCCCAGCATTTT	few	-	TRBV5-1	TRBJ1-5
CASSQDPGLAGFNEQFF	TGCGCCAGCAGCCAAGATCCGGGACTAGCGGGTTTCAATGAGCAGTTCTTC	-	TRBD2	TRBV4-3	TRBJ2-1
CASSPRQRYSGNTIYF	TGTGCCAGCAGCCCGCGACAGAGATACTCTGGAAACACCATATATTTT	few	-	TRBV3-1	TRBJ1-3
CASSLQYNEQFF	TGTGCCAGCTCACTACAATACAATGAGCAGTTCTTC	-	-	TRBV18	TRBJ2-1
CASSLGPGLAGGRDTQYF	TGTGCCAGCAGCTTAGGACCGGGACTAGCGGGAGGAAGGGATACGCAGTATTTT	once	TRBD2	TRBV7-6	TRBJ2-3
CSARVLRSSGNTIYF	TGCAGTGCTAGAGTCTTGCGGAGCTCTGGAAACACCATATATTTT	-	-	TRBV20-1	TRBJ1-3
CAITSDPRGEKLFF	TGTGCCATCACTTCTGACCCGAGGGGTGAAAAACTGTTTTTT	-	-	TRBV10-3	TRBJ1-4
CASSPQVLRTDEAFF	TGTGCCAGCAGCCCCCAGGTTCTGAGGACTGATGAAGCTTTCTTT	-	-	TRBV11-1	TRBJ1-1
CASSDLGFYSGNTIYF	TGTGCCAGCAGTGACCTGGGTTTCTATTCTGGAAACACCATATATTTT	few	-	TRBV28	TRBJ1-3
CAGSQDLGERGGNTGELFF	TGTGCCGGCAGCCAAGATTTGGGAGAGCGGGGGGGTAATACCGGGGAGCTGTTTTTT	-	TRBD2	TRBV3-1	TRBJ2-2
CASSFKSTGGEQYF	TGTGCCAGCAGCTTCAAATCCACAGGGGGCGAGCAGTACTTC	few	TRBD1	TRBV3-1	TRBJ2-7
CASSSRQGSKNIQYF	TGTGCCAGCAGTAGTCGACAGGGCTCGAAAAACATTCAGTACTTC	few	TRBD1	TRBV27	TRBJ2-4
CASSHTKYEQYF	TGTGCCAGCAGTCACACTAAATACGAGCAGTACTTC	-	-	TRBV12-3/TRBV12-4	TRBJ2-7
CASSRWGGEQYF	TGTGCCAGCAGTCGATGGGGCGGTGAGCAGTACTTC	-	-	TRBV14	TRBJ2-5
CASRGTVGLGGANVLTF	TGTGCCAGTAGAGGGACAGTGGGCCTGGGTGGGGCCAACGTCCTGACTTTC	few	TRBD1	TRBV19	TRBJ2-6
CAIALDGNYGYTF	TGTGCCATCGCACTAGACGGAAACTATGGCTACACCTTC	few	-	TRBV10-3	TRBJ1-2
CASRIPGSQKNIQYF	TGTGCCAGCAGAATTCCAGGGTCACAAAAAAACATTCAGTACTTC	-	-	TRBV11-2	TRBJ2-4
CASSLWAGPYEQYF	TGCGCCAGCAGCTTATGGGCGGGCCCCTACGAGCAGTACTTC	few	-	TRBV11-2	TRBJ2-7
CSAQGQIIYEQYF	TGCAGTGCTCAGGGACAGATCATCTACGAGCAGTACTTC	few	TRBD1	TRBV20-1	TRBJ2-7
CASSFEKTAQETQYF	TGTGCCAGCAGCTTCGAGAAGACGGCCCAAGAGACCCAGTACTTC	many	-	TRBV5-5	TRBJ2-5
CAISELPRDRGTYNSPLHF	TGTGCCATCAGTGAGCTGCCGCGGGACAGGGGGACCTATAATTCACCCCTCCACTTT	-	TRBD1	TRBV10-3	TRBJ1-6
CASSGKTDAYGYTF	TGTGCCAGCAGCGGGAAGACAGACGCCTATGGCTACACCTTC	-	-	TRBV9	TRBJ1-2
CASSQESGSPDTQYF	TGCGCCAGCAGCCAAGAATCAGGGTCCCCAGATACGCAGTATTTT	few	-	TRBV4-3	TRBJ2-3
CASSGTSNIQYF	TGCGCCAGCAGCGGAACTAGCAACATTCAGTACTTC	-	-	TRBV5-1	TRBJ2-4
CASSGGGGTFLSYNEQFF	TGTGCCAGCAGCGGGGGTGGAGGGACTTTTTTGTCCTACAATGAGCAGTTCTTC	few	-	TRBV5-5	TRBJ2-1
CASSEATSRGTQYF	TGTGCCAGCAGTGAAGCCACCTCCCGGGGTACGCAGTATTTT	few	-	TRBV6-1	TRBJ2-3
CASSLMRGGSGEQYF	TGTGCCAGCAGTTTAATGCGGGGGGGCAGCGGCGAGCAGTACTTC	-	TRBD2	TRBV12-3/TRBV12-4	TRBJ2-7